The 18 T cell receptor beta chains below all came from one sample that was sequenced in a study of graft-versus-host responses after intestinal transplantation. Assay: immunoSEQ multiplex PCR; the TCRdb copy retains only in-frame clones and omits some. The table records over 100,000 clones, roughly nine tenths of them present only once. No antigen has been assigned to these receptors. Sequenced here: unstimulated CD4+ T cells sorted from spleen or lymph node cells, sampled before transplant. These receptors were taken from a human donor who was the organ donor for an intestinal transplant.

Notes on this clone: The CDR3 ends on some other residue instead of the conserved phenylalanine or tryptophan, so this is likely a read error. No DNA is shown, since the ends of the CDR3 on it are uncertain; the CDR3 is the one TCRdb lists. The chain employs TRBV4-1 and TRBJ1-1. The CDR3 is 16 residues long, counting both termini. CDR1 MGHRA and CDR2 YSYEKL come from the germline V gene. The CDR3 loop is CASSQDRDGTRTLKLV.

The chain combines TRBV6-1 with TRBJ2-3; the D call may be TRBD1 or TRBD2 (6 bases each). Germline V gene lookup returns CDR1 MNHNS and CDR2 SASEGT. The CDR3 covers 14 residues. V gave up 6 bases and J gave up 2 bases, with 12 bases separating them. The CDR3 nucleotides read TGTGCCAGCAGCAGGGGACTGTCCACAGATACGCAGTATTTT. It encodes CASSRGLSTDTQYF.

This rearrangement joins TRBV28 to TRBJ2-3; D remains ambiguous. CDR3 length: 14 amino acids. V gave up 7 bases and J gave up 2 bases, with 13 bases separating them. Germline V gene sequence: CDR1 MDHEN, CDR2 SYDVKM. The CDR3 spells CASTVRTHTDTQYF. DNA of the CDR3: TGTGCCAGCACGGTCCGGACCCACACAGATACGCAGTATTTT.

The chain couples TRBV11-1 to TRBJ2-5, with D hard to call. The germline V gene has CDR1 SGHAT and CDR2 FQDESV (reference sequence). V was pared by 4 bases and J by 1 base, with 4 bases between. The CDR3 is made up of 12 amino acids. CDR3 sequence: CASSSVQETQYF. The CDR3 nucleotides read TGTGCCAGCAGCTCGGTCCAAGAGACCCAGTACTTC.

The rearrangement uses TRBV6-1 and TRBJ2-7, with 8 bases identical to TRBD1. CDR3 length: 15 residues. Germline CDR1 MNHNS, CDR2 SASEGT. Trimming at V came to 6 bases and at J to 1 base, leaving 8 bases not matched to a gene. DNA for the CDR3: TGTGCCAGCAGCCGACAGGGGATAGGATCCTACGAGCAGTACTTC. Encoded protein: CASSRQGIGSYEQYF.

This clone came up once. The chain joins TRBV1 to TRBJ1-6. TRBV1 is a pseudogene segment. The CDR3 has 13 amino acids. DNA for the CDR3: TGCACCAGCAGCGCCACCGGGAGGTCACCCCTCCACTTT. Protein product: CTSSATGRSPLHF.

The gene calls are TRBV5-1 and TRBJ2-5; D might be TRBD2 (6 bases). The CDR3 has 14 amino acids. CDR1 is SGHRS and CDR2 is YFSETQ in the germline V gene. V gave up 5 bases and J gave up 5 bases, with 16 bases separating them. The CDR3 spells CASRINGGAETQYF. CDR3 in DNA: TGCGCCAGCAGGATCAACGGGGGTGCGGAGACCCAGTACTTC.

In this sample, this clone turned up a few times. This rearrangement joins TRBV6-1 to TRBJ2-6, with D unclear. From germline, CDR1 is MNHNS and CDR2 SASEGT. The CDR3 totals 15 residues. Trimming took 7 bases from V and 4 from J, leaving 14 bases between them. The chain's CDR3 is CASTAPVAGANVLTF. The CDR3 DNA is TGTGCCAGCACCGCACCGGTAGCCGGGGCCAACGTCCTGACTTTC.

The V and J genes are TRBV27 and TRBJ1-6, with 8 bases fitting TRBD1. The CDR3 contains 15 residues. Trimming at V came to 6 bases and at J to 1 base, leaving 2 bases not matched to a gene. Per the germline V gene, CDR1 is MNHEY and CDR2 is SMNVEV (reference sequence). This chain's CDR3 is CASRRTGSYNSPLHF. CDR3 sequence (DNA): TGTGCCAGCAGGCGGACAGGGTCCTATAATTCACCCCTCCACTTT.

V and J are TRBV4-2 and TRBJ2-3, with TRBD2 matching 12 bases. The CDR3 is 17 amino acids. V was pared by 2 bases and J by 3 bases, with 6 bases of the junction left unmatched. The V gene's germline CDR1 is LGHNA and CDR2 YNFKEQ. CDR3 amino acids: CASSQILAGGPTDTQYF. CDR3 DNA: TGTGCCAGCAGCCAAATCCTAGCGGGAGGGCCAACAGATACGCAGTATTTT.

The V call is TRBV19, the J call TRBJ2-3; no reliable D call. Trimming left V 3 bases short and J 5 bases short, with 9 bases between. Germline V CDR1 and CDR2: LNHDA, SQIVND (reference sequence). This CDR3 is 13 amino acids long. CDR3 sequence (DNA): TGTGCCAGTAGTATGAAGGCAGGAGATACGCAGTATTTT. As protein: CASSMKAGDTQYF.

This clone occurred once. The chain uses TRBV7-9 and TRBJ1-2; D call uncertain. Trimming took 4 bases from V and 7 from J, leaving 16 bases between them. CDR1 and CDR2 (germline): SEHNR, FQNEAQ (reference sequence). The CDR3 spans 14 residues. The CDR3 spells CASSSDGAAGGYTF. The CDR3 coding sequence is TGTGCCAGCAGCTCCGACGGAGCGGCGGGTGGCTACACCTTC.

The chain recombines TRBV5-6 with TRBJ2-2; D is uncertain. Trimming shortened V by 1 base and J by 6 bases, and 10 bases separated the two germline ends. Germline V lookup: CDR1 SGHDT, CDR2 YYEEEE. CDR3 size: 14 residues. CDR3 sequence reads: CASSLLRSSGELFF. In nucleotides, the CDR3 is TGTGCCAGCAGCTTGCTCAGATCGTCCGGGGAGCTGTTTTTT.

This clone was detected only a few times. CDR3 loop: CASSIEAGAYVHNEQFF. The DNA of the CDR3 is TGTGCCAGCAGCATTGAGGCGGGAGCATACGTACACAATGAGCAGTTCTTC. The chain uses TRBV5-4 and TRBJ2-1, with 7 bases that match TRBD2. This CDR3 region has 17 residues. Trimming took 4 bases from V and 5 from J; bases not matched to a gene: 15. The germline CDR1 and CDR2 sequences are SGHNT and YYREEE (reference sequence).

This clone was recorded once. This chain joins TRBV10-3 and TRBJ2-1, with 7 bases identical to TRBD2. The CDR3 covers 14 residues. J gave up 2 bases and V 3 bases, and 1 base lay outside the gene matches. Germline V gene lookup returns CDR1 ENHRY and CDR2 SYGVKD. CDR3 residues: CAISEAGPYNEQFF. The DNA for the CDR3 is TGTGCCATCAGTGAAGCGGGACCCTACAATGAGCAGTTCTTC.

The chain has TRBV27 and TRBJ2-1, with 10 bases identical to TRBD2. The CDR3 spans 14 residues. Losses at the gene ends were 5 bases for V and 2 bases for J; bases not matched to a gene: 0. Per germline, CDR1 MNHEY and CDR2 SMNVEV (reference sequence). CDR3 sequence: CASSLAGAYNEQFF. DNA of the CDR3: TGTGCCAGCAGTCTAGCGGGAGCCTACAATGAGCAGTTCTTC.

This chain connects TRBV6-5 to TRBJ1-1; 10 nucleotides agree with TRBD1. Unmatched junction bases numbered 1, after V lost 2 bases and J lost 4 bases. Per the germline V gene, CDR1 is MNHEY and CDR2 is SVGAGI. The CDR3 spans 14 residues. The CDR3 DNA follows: TGTGCCAGCAGTTACGACAGGGGGCTCACTGAAGCTTTCTTT. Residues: CASSYDRGLTEAFF.

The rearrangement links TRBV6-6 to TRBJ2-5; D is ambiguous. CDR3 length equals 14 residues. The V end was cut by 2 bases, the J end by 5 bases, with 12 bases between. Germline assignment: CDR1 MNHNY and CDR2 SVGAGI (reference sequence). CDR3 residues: CASSYAPPDETQYF. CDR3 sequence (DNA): TGTGCCAGCAGTTACGCTCCCCCGGATGAGACCCAGTACTTC.